Shown below are 8 T cell receptor beta chains from a single sample sequenced in a study of T cell responses to AZD1222 COVID-19 vaccine. The assay was immunoSEQ multiplex PCR, and TCRdb's table has in-frame clones only and misses some. The sample includes under 200,000 clones, around 93% of them seen just once. Sequencing was performed on peripheral blood, taken on day 0 of AZD1222 vaccination. These receptors were obtained from an adult in good health.

The chain links TRBV28 to TRBJ1-4, with a weak D call TRBD1 (5 bases). This CDR3 contains 17 residues. From germline, CDR1 is MDHEN and CDR2 SYDVKM. The V gene lost 4 bases and the J gene lost 4 bases, with 19 bases spanning the gap. The CDR3 nucleotides are TGTGCCAGCAGTTCACCCTCGGGACTTCTGATTAATGAAAAACTGTTTTTT. Protein sequence: CASSSPSGLLINEKLFF.

The rearrangement links TRBV9 to TRBJ1-6, with D perhaps TRBD1 (5 bases). V was shortened by 0 bases and J by 6 bases, with 10 bases between the two germline ends. The CDR3 has 15 amino acids. CDR1 is SGDLS, CDR2 YYNGEE, per germline. CDR3 sequence reads: CASSVEGIINSPLHF. In DNA form, the CDR3 reads TGTGCCAGCAGCGTAGAGGGGATTATTAATTCACCCCTCCACTTT.

The chain is built from TRBV19 and TRBJ2-2; D is possibly TRBD1 (6 bases). The CDR3 runs to 16 residues. The germline V gene encodes CDR1 LNHDA and CDR2 SQIVND (reference sequence). V was trimmed by 6 bases and J by 5 bases, leaving 19 bases between them. CDR3 amino acids: CASSYPATGYTGELFF. In DNA, the CDR3 is TGTGCCAGTAGCTATCCCGCGACAGGTTATACCGGGGAGCTGTTTTTT.

The gene calls are TRBV18 and TRBJ2-7; 8 bases fit TRBD1. The V gene's germline CDR1 is KGHSH and CDR2 LQKENI. CDR3 length: 14 amino acids. The J segment lost 7 bases and the V segment lost 2 bases, leaving 7 bases of the junction unmatched. The CDR3 DNA reads as TGTGCCAGCTCACCAATTGGACAGGGAGTGGAGCAGTACTTC. Amino acids: CASSPIGQGVEQYF.

The chain links TRBV28 to TRBJ1-5; D is ambiguous. The CDR3 has 15 amino acids. The V end was cut by 3 bases, the J end by 3 bases, with 12 bases between. Germline CDR1 and CDR2: MDHEN and SYDVKM. The CDR3 protein is CASSLVKAVNQPQHF. The CDR3 DNA follows: TGTGCCAGCAGTTTGGTGAAGGCAGTCAATCAGCCCCAGCATTTT.

V gene TRBV5-1 combines with J gene TRBJ1-2, with TRBD1 identical over 8 bases. The CDR3 consists of 15 residues. Per the germline V gene, CDR1 is SGHRS and CDR2 is YFSETQ. V lost 1 base to trimming and J lost 7 bases; unmatched junction nucleotides: 9. The chain's CDR3 is CASSLLTGEASGYTF. The CDR3 coding sequence is TGCGCCAGCAGCTTGCTGACAGGGGAGGCCTCTGGCTACACCTTC.

CDR3 protein: CASSFGTSGKSTDTQYF. CDR3 nucleotide sequence: TGCGCCAGCAGCTTTGGGACTAGCGGGAAATCTACAGATACGCAGTATTTT. This rearrangement joins TRBV5-1 to TRBJ2-3; TRBD2 matches 13 bases. The CDR3 loop spans 17 amino acids. The germline gives CDR1 SGHRS, CDR2 YFSETQ. The V segment lost 2 bases and the J segment 3 bases; nucleotides outside the gene matches: 6. Full variable domain (rest looked up from reference TRBV5-1 and TRBJ2-3): KAGVTQTPRYLIKTRGQQVTLSCSPISGHRSVSWYQQTPGQGLQFLFEYFSETQRNKGNFPGRFSGRQFSNSRSEMNVSTLELGDSALYLCASSFGTSGKSTDTQYFGPGTRLTVL.

The chain recombines TRBV10-2 with TRBJ1-5; D is unresolved. V was trimmed by 9 bases and J by 3 bases, leaving 12 bases between them. Per germline, CDR1 WSHSY and CDR2 SAAADI. The CDR3 sequence is 13 residues long. CDR3 protein: CASVTQFNQPQHF. CDR3 DNA sequence: TGCGCCAGTGTGACCCAGTTCAATCAGCCCCAGCATTTT.